This T cell receptor beta chain appears in the sequencing data of a study of T cell changes during pregnancy in multiple sclerosis. Produced via immunoSEQ multiplex PCR; TCRdb's table is partial and in-frame only. The sample comprises approximately 70,000 clones, about 92% of which are singletons, and roughly 1.5% rests with the top ten. The material sequenced was peripheral blood, taken after pregnancy. This clonotype originated in a female donor with multiple sclerosis, enrolled in a pregnancy study.

The CDR3 DNA reads as TGTGCCAGCAGTATGAGACCGGCGGGTGCGACCCAGTACTTC. Protein product: CASSMRPAGATQYF. The V and J genes are TRBV27 and TRBJ2-5, with D tentatively TRBD2 (5 bases). CDR1 and CDR2 (germline): MNHEY, SMNVEV (reference sequence). This CDR3 has 14 amino acids. The germline V and J ends were trimmed by 5 bases and 7 bases, with 17 bases remaining between them.